What follows are 28 T cell receptor beta chains derived from one specimen sequenced in a study of identical twins. In TCRdb, the 5' RACE reads were re-called with MiXCR into one record per CDR3 protein. Here the sample spans around 960,000 distinct CDR3 sequences, around 12% being singletons. These same data were also listed under a study on yellow fever vaccine responses in identical twins.

The sample taken for sequencing was PBMCs. The receptors derive from a woman younger than 35 in good health.

The chain has TRBV12-3 or TRBV12-4 and TRBJ2-2; D might be TRBD2 (6 bases). V lost 3 bases, J lost 4 bases, and 12 bases lay in between. The CDR3 totals 15 residues. The DNA of the CDR3 is TGTGCCAGCAGTTTGGGGGGAGTGAGCACCGGGGAGCTGTTTTTT. It translates to CASSLGGVSTGELFF.

This clonotype appeared many times. V and J are TRBV7-9 and TRBJ1-1; D gene uncertain. V was trimmed by 4 bases and J by 2 bases, leaving 11 bases between them. Germline-derived CDR1 and CDR2 are SEHNR and FQNEAQ (reference sequence). This CDR3 has 14 amino acids. The CDR3 DNA reads as TGTGCCAGCAGCTCCCAGCTGGGAAACACTGAAGCTTTCTTT. Protein: CASSSQLGNTEAFF.

This clonotype occurred a few times. The chain has TRBV29-1 and TRBJ2-3, with 9 bases that match TRBD1. The V and J ends lost 3 bases and 4 bases, in that order; junction bases with no gene match: 5. Germline CDR1 reads SQVTM; CDR2 reads ANQGSEA. The CDR3 is made up of 14 amino acids. For the CDR3, the DNA is TGCAGCGTTGATCGGGACAGGGTGCCAGATACGCAGTATTTT. It specifies CSVDRDRVPDTQYF.

In the case of this clonotype: An end of the junction differs from the germline gene, which may be a read error. The gene calls are TRBV20-1 and TRBJ2-7; TRBD2 is a possible D gene (5 bases). The CDR3 sequence is 16 residues long. Germline CDR1 DFQATT, CDR2 SNEGSKA (reference sequence). The CDR3 here is CCARDPIGEGGNEQYF. CDR3 in DNA: TGCTGTGCTAGAGATCCCATTGGAGAGGGTGGAAACGAGCAGTACTTC.

This clonotype has more than one count but fewer than ten. V gene TRBV28 combines with J gene TRBJ1-2, with a tentative D call TRBD1 (5 bases). The CDR3 runs 12 residues. Germline V gene lookup returns CDR1 MDHEN and CDR2 SYDVKM. Deletions cut 8 bases from V and 4 bases from J, with 11 bases between. The CDR3 spells CASGGGTYGYTF. CDR3 nucleotides: TGTGCCAGCGGGGGGGGAACCTATGGCTACACCTTC.

This clonotype occurred a few times. The chain combines TRBV5-1 with TRBJ2-3, with D perhaps matching TRBD2 (6 bases). Germline CDR1 and CDR2: SGHRS and YFSETQ. The V end lost 3 bases, the J end lost 1 base, and 18 bases lay between the germline ends. There are 17 residues in the CDR3. Here the CDR3 reads CASSSARLVWGTDTQYF. In DNA, the CDR3 is TGCGCCAGCAGCTCCGCCCGACTAGTTTGGGGCACAGATACGCAGTATTTT.

The chain uses TRBV28 and TRBJ2-1; 12 bases match TRBD2. The length of the CDR3 is 15 residues. Germline assignment: CDR1 MDHEN and CDR2 SYDVKM. Unmatched junction bases numbered 9, after V lost 6 bases and J lost 9 bases. As DNA, the CDR3 is TGTGCCAGCAGCCTCCTAGCGGGGGGGCAGCTTGAGCAGTTCTTC. This gives the protein CASSLLAGGQLEQFF.

In its sample, this clonotype was seen a few times. The chain has TRBV7-9 and TRBJ1-2; D is possibly TRBD1 (5 bases). Trimming cost V 6 bases and J 4 bases, with 21 bases left between them. Germline lookup yields CDR1 SEHNR and CDR2 FQNEAQ (reference sequence). CDR3 size: 16 residues. CDR3 amino acids: CASSSLGEGSGYGYTF. The CDR3 nucleotides are TGTGCCAGCAGTTCCTTGGGCGAGGGGTCGGGCTATGGCTACACCTTC.

This clonotype was seen at least ten times. The chain couples TRBV6-6 to TRBJ2-2; no clear D gene. From germline, CDR1 is MNHNY and CDR2 SVGAGI (reference sequence). The CDR3 has 12 residues. The V and J ends lost 2 bases and 5 bases respectively, with 3 bases between them. For the CDR3, the DNA is TGTGCCAGCAGTTACGGGACCGGGGAGCTGTTTTTT. Amino acid sequence: CASSYGTGELFF.

This chain uses TRBV5-6 with TRBJ2-5, with 9 bases that match TRBD2. The length of the CDR3 is 17 residues. The V segment lost 4 bases and the J segment 2 bases; nucleotides outside the gene matches: 12. CDR1 and CDR2 from the germline V gene are SGHDT and YYEEEE. For the CDR3, the DNA is TGTGCCAGCAGCCCCCTTGCGGGGGGGCTATCACAAGAGACCCAGTACTTC. It translates to CASSPLAGGLSQETQYF.

The V and J genes are TRBV5-1 and TRBJ2-2, with 9 positions matching TRBD1. The CDR3 spans 14 residues. V gave up 2 bases and J gave up 7 bases; unmatched junction bases: 3. Per the germline V gene, CDR1 is SGHRS and CDR2 is YFSETQ. CDR3 sequence (DNA): TGCGCCAGCAGCTTCGACAGGGGGAGCGGGGAGCTGTTTTTT. It specifies CASSFDRGSGELFF.

This clonotype was seen a handful of times. The chain combines TRBV12-3 or TRBV12-4 with TRBJ1-2, with D possibly matching TRBD1 (6 bases). This CDR3 contains 11 residues. V shed 8 bases and J shed 8 bases, with 12 bases lying between them. The CDR3 DNA reads as TGTGCCAGCGGCACAGGGAGCGGCTACACCTTC. It yields the protein CASGTGSGYTF.

The chain employs TRBV29-1 and TRBJ1-3; D is perhaps TRBD1 (5 bases). V was clipped by 2 bases and J by 0 bases, with 8 bases between them. This CDR3 is 14 amino acids long. Germline CDR1 is SQVTM and CDR2 is ANQGSEA. The CDR3 DNA reads as TGCAGCGTTGAAAGGGGTCGCTCTGGAAACACCATATATTTT. Protein: CSVERGRSGNTIYF.

This clonotype was observed many times. The V and J genes are TRBV12-3 or TRBV12-4 and TRBJ1-1; D is unresolved. Trimming pared 6 bases from V and 4 bases from J, leaving 15 bases between. The CDR3 runs 14 residues. CDR3 coding DNA: TGTGCCAGCAGCCTACCGACCGGGAGCACTGAAGCTTTCTTT. Translating gives CASSLPTGSTEAFF.

This clonotype was counted a few times. This chain joins TRBV6-2 or TRBV6-3 and TRBJ2-1; D is uncertain. CDR3 length equals 14 residues. The ends were cut back, 7 bases at V and 6 bases at J, with 16 bases in the middle. Germline values: CDR1 MNHEY, CDR2 SVGEGT. As DNA, the CDR3 is TGTGCCAGCATCGCCTCTGCCTTGCGCAATGAGCAGTTCTTC. Encoded protein: CASIASALRNEQFF.

The rearrangement links TRBV5-1 to TRBJ1-1; D gene ambiguous. V lost 0 bases to trimming and J lost 4 bases, with 13 bases between them. This CDR3 has 15 residues. CDR1 and CDR2 (germline): SGHRS, YFSETQ. CDR3 DNA: TGCGCCAGCAGCTTGGGAGCCCATAGCGGCACTGAAGCTTTCTTT. Amino acids: CASSLGAHSGTEAFF. Full variable domain (missing parts from reference TRBV5-1 and TRBJ1-1): KAGVTQTPRYLIKTRGQQVTLSCSPISGHRSVSWYQQTPGQGLQFLFEYFSETQRNKGNFPGRFSGRQFSNSRSEMNVSTLELGDSALYLCASSLGAHSGTEAFFGQGTRLTVV.

This chain connects TRBV24-1 to TRBJ2-7, with D hard to call. Per germline, CDR1 KGHDR and CDR2 SFDVKD. The CDR3 extends over 14 amino acids. V lost 4 bases, J lost 0 bases, and 9 bases lay in between. The CDR3 nucleotides read TGTGCCACCAGTGAGTCGGCAAGCTCCTACGAGCAGTACTTC. Protein: CATSESASSYEQYF.

This clonotype has only a few counts. The chain is built from TRBV6-5 and TRBJ2-6; D unresolved. Germline V CDR1 and CDR2: MNHEY, SVGAGI. V dropped 0 bases and J dropped 0 bases, with 6 bases sitting between them. The CDR3 runs 16 residues. The DNA of the CDR3 is TGTGCCAGCAGTTACTCGGGATTCTCTGGGGCCAACGTCCTGACTTTC. Its protein is CASSYSGFSGANVLTF.

This clonotype showed up just a few times. The chain employs TRBV2 and TRBJ1-2; 11 positions agree with TRBD1. Germline loops: CDR1 SNHLY, CDR2 FYNNEI. V lost 6 bases to trimming and J lost 4 bases; unmatched junction nucleotides: 10. The CDR3 extends over 16 amino acids. In DNA, the CDR3 is TGTGCCAGCAGCGGACAGGGGGCAGGCGAAACCTATGGCTACACCTTC. It codes for CASSGQGAGETYGYTF.

This clonotype was detected a few times. The V gene is TRBV12-3 or TRBV12-4, the J gene TRBJ2-5; no firm D call. V lost 5 bases and J lost 5, with 12 bases in between. The length of the CDR3 is 13 residues. The CDR3 spells CASSNSMRETQYF. The DNA for the CDR3 is TGTGCCAGCAGTAACTCTATGAGGGAGACCCAGTACTTC.

This clonotype showed up just once. The genes are TRBV29-1 and TRBJ2-6; maybe TRBD2 (5 bases). V lost 8 bases to trimming and J lost 0 bases, with 8 bases between them. The germline V gene encodes CDR1 SQVTM and CDR2 ANQGSEA. This CDR3 has 13 residues. The chain's CDR3 is CSTRDSGANVLTF. The CDR3 DNA reads as TGCAGCACTAGGGACTCTGGGGCCAACGTCCTGACTTTC.

This chain links TRBV10-2 with TRBJ1-2, with 12 bases fitting TRBD1. CDR1 is WSHSY, CDR2 SAAADI, per germline. This CDR3 has 16 amino acids. Losses at the gene ends were 3 bases for V and 4 bases for J; bases not matched to a gene: 6. CDR3 DNA: TGCGCCAGCAGTGACTCCGGGACAGGGGGCTTCTATGGCTACACCTTC. Its translation: CASSDSGTGGFYGYTF.

This clonotype was recorded a few times. V usage is TRBV5-1 and J usage is TRBJ2-3; 15 positions match TRBD2. Trimming took 4 bases from V and 2 from J; bases not matched to a gene: 14. The V gene's germline CDR1 is SGHRS and CDR2 YFSETQ. The CDR3 has 20 residues. The CDR3 spells CASSPGRGLAGGPFTDTQYF. The CDR3 DNA is TGCGCCAGCAGCCCGGGCCGTGGACTAGCGGGGGGGCCATTCACAGATACGCAGTATTTT.

The sample holds many counts of this clonotype. The chain couples TRBV20-1 to TRBJ2-3; TRBD2 matches at 9 bases. Germline CDR1 reads DFQATT; CDR2 reads SNEGSKA (reference sequence). Losses at the gene ends were 7 bases for V and 3 bases for J; bases not matched to a gene: 11. The CDR3 has 15 amino acids. CDR3 loop: CSGGSAGGITDTQYF. CDR3 DNA: TGCAGTGGAGGGTCTGCGGGGGGGATAACAGATACGCAGTATTTT.

This rearrangement joins TRBV18 to TRBJ2-7; 10 nucleotides line up with TRBD2. The CDR3 has 18 amino acids. V was clipped by 6 bases and J by 2 bases; unmatched bases: 16. Germline CDR1 and CDR2: KGHSH and LQKENI. Here the CDR3 DNA reads TGTGCCAGCTCCCAAGGGGAGAGAGGCGGACTAGCGGCCTACGAGCAGTACGTC. This encodes CASSQGERGGLAAYEQYV.

This clonotype was seen ten or more times. The gene calls are TRBV12-3 or TRBV12-4 and TRBJ2-7, with D maybe TRBD1 (6 bases). V was clipped by 8 bases and J by 2 bases, with 10 bases between them. The CDR3 is 12 residues long. CDR3 sequence: CASGRTAYEQYV. CDR3 in DNA: TGTGCCAGCGGACGGACAGCCTACGAGCAGTACGTC.

In its sample, this clonotype was seen a few times. This chain links TRBV20-1 with TRBJ1-2; 11 nucleotides match TRBD1. Trimming cost V 6 bases and J 3 bases; bases outside gene matches: 3. This CDR3 has 13 residues. Per the germline V gene, CDR1 is DFQATT and CDR2 is SNEGSKA (reference sequence). The CDR3 protein is CSAEGQGDYGYTF. Here the CDR3 DNA reads TGCAGTGCGGAGGGACAGGGGGACTATGGCTACACCTTC.

This clonotype was counted only a few times. The chain uses TRBV10-3 and TRBJ1-2; TRBD1 might be the D (5 bases). V dropped 2 bases and J dropped 4 bases, with 11 bases sitting between them. From germline, CDR1 is ENHRY and CDR2 SYGVKD. This CDR3 is 14 amino acids long. CDR3 DNA: TGTGCCATCAGTGAGCTCGGCAGGGTCTATGGCTACACCTTC. The encoded protein is CAISELGRVYGYTF.